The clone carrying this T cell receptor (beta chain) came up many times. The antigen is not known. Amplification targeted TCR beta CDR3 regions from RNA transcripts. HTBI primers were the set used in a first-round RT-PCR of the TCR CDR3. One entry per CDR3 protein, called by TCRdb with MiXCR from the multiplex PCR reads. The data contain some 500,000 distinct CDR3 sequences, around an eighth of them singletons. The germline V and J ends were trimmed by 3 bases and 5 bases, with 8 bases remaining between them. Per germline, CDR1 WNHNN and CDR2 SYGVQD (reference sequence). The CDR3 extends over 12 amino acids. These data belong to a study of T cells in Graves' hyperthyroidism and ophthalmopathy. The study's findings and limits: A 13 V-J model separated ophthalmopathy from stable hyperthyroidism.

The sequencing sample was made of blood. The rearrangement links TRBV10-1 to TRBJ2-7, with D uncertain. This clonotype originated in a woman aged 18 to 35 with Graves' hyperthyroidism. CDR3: CASSDGVNEQYF. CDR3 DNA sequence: TGCGCCAGCAGTGATGGGGTTAACGAGCAGTACTTC.